This T cell receptor (beta chain) stems from a study of CD8 T cells in Susac syndrome (dated by TCRdb to the late 2010s). Background on the whole study: Whether CD8+ T cell activation and differentiation in Susac syndrome was antigen driven was tested using repertoire sequencing. The study compared CD8+ T cell repertoire clonality among 12 healthy donors, roughly 14 Susac syndrome patients and some 16 multiple sclerosis patients.

Peripheral blood CD8+ and CD4+ T cells from healthy donors, Susac syndrome patients and multiple sclerosis patients were profiled using high-throughput TCR beta sequencing. The multiple sclerosis controls were treatment-naive patients who had stable or active relapsing-remitting disease and met the revised McDonald criteria. CD8+ TEMRA cells were enriched by FACS, while bulk CD8+ and CD4+ T cells were purified by magnetic negative isolation. Blood was collected in EDTA tubes and processed within 24 hours, with PBMCs isolated through density gradient centrifugation. PBMCs intended for TCR sequencing were frozen in liquid nitrogen and were later thawed in a 37 degrees C water bath. The sorted or isolated CD4+, CD8+ and CD8+ TEMRA cells reached a purity of at least 90%. RNA was extracted using the RNeasy kit, and roughly 0.45 to 1 microgram was reverse transcribed with random hexamers. The immunoSEQ multiplex PCR assay, which covers 54 Vbeta and 13 Jbeta segments, was used to amplify TCR beta CDR3 regions. PCR amplification bias was corrected using a synthetic template baseline for primer optimization and computational correction. Processing in the source paper ran as follows. Only productive sequences were kept, with reads annotated to V, D and J genes according to IMGT and analyzed in immunoSEQ Analyzer. Clonality was computed as one minus Shannon entropy normalized by log2 of the number of productive unique sequences. For each patient and control, public and private clones were evaluated within the 100 most prevalent clones. Clones were defined as Susac-specific if absent from the healthy and MS cohorts, from over a thousand published viral clones and from other ImmuneACCESS disease sequences. TCRdb redid the processing of the public reads, applying fastp at Q25 and MiXCR, and retained in-frame beta chains. Every entry covers one CDR3 protein and lists the most common genes and DNA from its rows. V and J calls and clone size were set by TCRdb, not the authors. Counted in this sample were some 300,000 distinct CDR3 sequences; more than 75% of them appeared once. Clones ranked in the top ten supply about 0.11% of the sample.

This clonotype was found once. Which antigen it targets is not known. Base quality data are lacking; no much larger clone is found one base away. One read is thin evidence. Results the study describes overall, beyond this receptor: The number of individuals in the TCR sequencing and HLA analysis was recognized as being relatively small.

The CDR3 numbers 15 residues from cysteine through phenylalanine. The retained sequence is limited to the CDR3, 45 bases, with the frame set at the first base. The germline V gene (reference sequence) gives CDR1 as MNHEY and CDR2 as SMNVEV. Trimming removed 4 bases from V and 0 bases from J, leaving 13 bases between the germline ends. The specimen was CD8+ T cells from PBMCs. Rearrangement joined TRBV27 to TRBJ2-7; there is no confident call for the D gene. The sequence came from a human donor with multiple sclerosis. The CDR3 region has the sequence CASSWGSRFSYEQYF. The DNA is as follows: TGTGCCAGCAGTTGGGGATCAAGGTTCTCCTACGAGCAGTACTTC.